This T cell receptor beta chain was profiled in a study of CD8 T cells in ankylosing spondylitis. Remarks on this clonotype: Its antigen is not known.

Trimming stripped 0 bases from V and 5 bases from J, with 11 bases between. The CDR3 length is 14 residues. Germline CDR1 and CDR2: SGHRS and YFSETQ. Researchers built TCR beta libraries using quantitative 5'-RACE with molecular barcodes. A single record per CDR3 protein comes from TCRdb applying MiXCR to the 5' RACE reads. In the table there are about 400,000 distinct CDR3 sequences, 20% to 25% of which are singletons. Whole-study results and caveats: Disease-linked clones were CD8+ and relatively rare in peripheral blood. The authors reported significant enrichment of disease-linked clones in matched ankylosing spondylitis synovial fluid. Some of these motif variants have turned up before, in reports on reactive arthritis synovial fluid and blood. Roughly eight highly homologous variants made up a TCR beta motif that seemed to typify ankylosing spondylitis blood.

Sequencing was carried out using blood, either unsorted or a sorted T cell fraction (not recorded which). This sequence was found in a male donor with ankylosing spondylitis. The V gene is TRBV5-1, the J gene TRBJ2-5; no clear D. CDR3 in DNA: TGCGCCAGCAGCTTGGTTCCCAGACCCGAGACCCAGTACTTC. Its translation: CASSLVPRPETQYF.